Listed below are T cell receptor beta chains from one sample, sequenced in a study of T cells expressing NK-cell markers. TCRdb processed the 5' RACE reads again and assigns one entry to each CDR3 protein, with no DNA. The repertoire table contains about 450,000 distinct CDR3 sequences. Source material: blood T cells: a sorted CD56 or NKG2C T cell subset, CD4+ or CD8+ T cells, or bulk PBMC T cells (not recorded which). The receptors were sampled from a woman between 18 and 70 years old in good health. Each CDR3 is given with its conserved first and last residue.

V gene	J gene	CDR3 protein
TRBV7-2	TRBJ2-1	CASSLGGIEQFF
TRBV20-1	TRBJ2-1	CSALTQSSYNEQFF
TRBV7-9	TRBJ2-3	CASSPRDWYLNTQYF
TRBV27	TRBJ2-3	CASSMTDLTDTQYF
TRBV29-1	TRBJ2-3	CSVEPGGTDTQYF
TRBV6-2/TRBV6-3	TRBJ2-1	CASNLWGPGPSQNEQFF
TRBV3-1	TRBJ1-1	CASSQWGRGPMNTEAFF
TRBV5-1	TRBJ2-1	CASSWGLGYNEQFF
TRBV27	TRBJ2-7	CASRTSGSFHEQYF
TRBV27	TRBJ2-1	CASSYERLADRNEQFF
TRBV28	TRBJ2-2	CASISRNTGELFF
TRBV7-3	TRBJ1-2	CASSFDLTGNGYTF
TRBV7-8	TRBJ2-1	CASSPIPRGLDYNEQFF
TRBV7-9	TRBJ1-1	CASSLEVKNTEAFF
TRBV11-2	TRBJ2-5	CASSWGGRNQETQYF
TRBV12-3/TRBV12-4	TRBJ1-2	CASSLPTASYGYTF
TRBV12-3/TRBV12-4	TRBJ2-1	CASSLSAGGPYEQFF
TRBV4-2	TRBJ2-7	CASNAPGTYSYEQYF
TRBV7-9	TRBJ2-1	CASTYTAGQSYNEQFF
TRBV7-2	TRBJ2-1	CASSLQGSHNEQFF
TRBV6-5	TRBJ2-5	CASSSGNQETQYF
TRBV3-1	TRBJ1-1	CASSQEGSVKAFF
TRBV5-4	TRBJ1-1	CASSLERVGEAFF
TRBV29-1	TRBJ2-5	CSVRDPGTVRQETQYF
TRBV19	TRBJ1-5	CASNRGWSNQPQHF